The 9 T cell receptor beta chains reported below all come from one sample, sequenced in a study of Graves' ophthalmopathy and Graves' hyperthyroidism. Amplification targeted the TCR beta CDR3 regions, with RNA transcripts as the source material. RT-PCR with HTBI primers came first, then second-round multiplex PCR. TCRdb analysed the multiplex PCR reads with MiXCR anew, one entry per CDR3 protein. The data show approximately 160,000 distinct CDR3 sequences, 30% to 45% seen once. The material sequenced was peripheral blood. Receptor source: a middle-aged woman with Graves' ophthalmopathy.

This chain links TRBV11-3 with TRBJ2-5; no reliable D call. Trimming removed 3 bases from V and 5 bases from J, with 13 bases in between. This CDR3 is 14 amino acids long. The germline gives CDR1 SGHNT, CDR2 YENEEA. The CDR3 reads CASSLRTVWETQYF. The CDR3 region has the DNA TGTGCCAGCAGCTTGAGGACGGTATGGGAGACCCAGTACTTC.

This clonotype was seen many times. J is TRBJ2-4 and V is TRBV6-2 or TRBV6-3, with 14 bases fitting TRBD2. CDR3 length: 17 residues. V was clipped by 8 bases and J by 4 bases; unmatched bases: 10. Germline CDR1 reads MNHEY; CDR2 reads SVGEGT. The DNA of the CDR3 is TGTGCCAGCTCTACCATAAGGACTAGCGGGGGGAAAAACATTCAGTACTTC. Translation gives CASSTIRTSGGKNIQYF.

This clonotype was recorded at least ten times. The chain has TRBV28 and TRBJ2-7, with 10 bases lining up with TRBD2. Trimming cost V 4 bases and J 2 bases; bases outside gene matches: 5. Per the germline V gene, CDR1 is MDHEN and CDR2 is SYDVKM. The CDR3 is made up of 15 amino acids. The CDR3 protein is CASSWASGGPYEQYF. CDR3 DNA sequence: TGTGCCAGCAGTTGGGCTAGCGGGGGCCCCTACGAGCAGTACTTC.

This clonotype was seen a few times. The rearrangement uses TRBV12-3 or TRBV12-4 and TRBJ1-1, with a weak D call TRBD1 (5 bases). The CDR3 sequence is 14 residues long. V dropped 7 bases and J dropped 3 bases, with 15 bases sitting between them. This CDR3 is CASTSVEGYTEAFF. DNA for the CDR3: TGTGCCAGCACCTCCGTGGAGGGGTACACTGAAGCTTTCTTT.

This clonotype was counted ten times or more. V is TRBV12-3 or TRBV12-4 and J is TRBJ1-2; D remains ambiguous. The CDR3 length is 13 residues. V was shortened by 6 bases and J by 8 bases, with 16 bases between the two germline ends. The CDR3 bases are TGTGCCAGCAGCCCCGGGATTCCAGACGGCTACACCTTC. Residues: CASSPGIPDGYTF.

This clonotype showed up many times. This chain links TRBV19 with TRBJ1-3; D is possibly TRBD1 (5 bases). V was pared by 6 bases and J by 1 base, with 13 bases between. This CDR3 has 15 amino acids. Looked up from germline, CDR1 is LNHDA and CDR2 is SQIVND (reference sequence). The CDR3 nucleotides are TGTGCCAGTAGCCTCGGGACGACATCTGGAAACACCATATATTTT. Encoded protein: CASSLGTTSGNTIYF. The whole variable domain, filled in from reference TRBV19 and TRBJ1-3, reads DGGITQSPKYLFRKEGQNVTLSCEQNLNHDAMYWYRQDPGQGLRLIYYSQIVNDFQKGDIAEGYSVSREKKESFPLTVTSAQKNPTAFYLCASSLGTTSGNTIYFGEGSWLTVV.

The CDR3: CASSQTAGVRTLYF. In DNA, the CDR3 is TGTGCCAGCAGCCAAACCGCGGGAGTCCGGACCTTATACTTC. V and J are TRBV28 and TRBJ2-5; 7 bases agree with TRBD2. Germline V gene sequence: CDR1 MDHEN, CDR2 SYDVKM. The CDR3 extends over 14 amino acids. V lost 6 bases to trimming and J lost 14 bases; unmatched junction nucleotides: 18.

This clonotype was counted at least ten times. The J gene is TRBJ1-1, the V gene TRBV29-1; 7 bases agree with TRBD1. CDR3 size: 13 residues. CDR1 is SQVTM, CDR2 ANQGSEA, per germline. V lost 6 bases, J lost 1 base, and 5 bases stayed unmatched. CDR3 bases: TGCAGCGTCGGGACAGCGGCGAACACTGAAGCTTTCTTT. Protein product: CSVGTAANTEAFF.

The sample holds many counts of this clonotype. The V gene is TRBV6-1, the J gene TRBJ2-7; 10 nucleotides align to TRBD1. The CDR3 has 15 amino acids. Looked up from germline, CDR1 is MNHNS and CDR2 is SASEGT. V lost 8 bases and J lost 2; bases outside the gene matches: 9. CDR3 sequence: CASQDSGTGAYEQYF. CDR3 sequence (DNA): TGTGCCAGCCAGGACTCCGGGACAGGGGCCTACGAGCAGTACTTC.